This TCR beta chain stems from a study of monozygotic twins with inflammatory bowel disease. A 2.5 ml blood sample was drawn per donor. Nested PCRs (16 and 9 cycles, two total) were applied to TCRalpha and TCRbeta cDNA. Reprocessing the 5' RACE reads, TCRdb reports a single entry for every CDR3 protein and omits DNA. Recorded here are around 450,000 distinct CDR3 sequences; the top ten clones represent 2.4%. The CDR3 has 16 amino acids. Germline V lookup: CDR1 MNHNS, CDR2 SASEGT. Sequenced sample: blood. This chain connects TRBV6-1 to TRBJ2-5; TCRdb picks TRBD1, but there is no DNA to check that call. This receptor was taken from a human donor with ulcerative colitis or Crohn's disease, or a healthy co-twin of an affected twin (not recorded which). The CDR3 is CASTHGQRLIQETQYF.